This entry concerns a single T cell receptor (beta chain). This CDR3 region has 14 residues. Trimming removed 2 bases from V and 4 bases from J; junction bases left unmatched: 2. Per the germline V gene, CDR1 is DFQATT and CDR2 is SNEGSKA (reference sequence). The data derive from a study of T-cell reconstitution after alpha-beta-depleted transplantation in children. TCRbeta library preparation incorporated unique molecular identifiers. TCRdb independently ran MiXCR on the PCR reads; one entry per CDR3 protein. The sample holds 300,000 to 350,000 distinct CDR3 sequences, around 25% seen once. This TCR came from a male patient aged 5 to 17 who had a stem cell transplant for acute lymphoblastic leukemia, so the T cells may come from the graft donor. The chain links TRBV20-1 to TRBJ2-2; 9 nucleotides agree with TRBD2. Sequencing was performed on PBMCs, mostly from graft donor cells, taken 180 days after TCRalphabeta/CD19-depleted stem cell transplant. The CDR3 nucleotides are TGCAGTGCTAGACTAGCGGGACTCACCGGGGAGCTGTTTTTT. Translated, it gives CSARLAGLTGELFF.